The clone carrying this T cell receptor (beta chain) appeared once. Its antigen is currently unknown. V was trimmed by 0 bases and J by 0 bases, leaving 7 bases between them. From germline, CDR1 is SGHRS and CDR2 YFSETQ. The CDR3 loop spans 15 amino acids. The record originates from a study of CD8 T cells in Susac syndrome. Study results and limitations: As acknowledged by the study, its TCR sequencing and HLA analysis included a relatively small number of individuals. The CD4+ T cell repertoires in Susac syndrome did not show any clonal expansion.

The sequenced target, TCR beta, came from blood CD8+ and CD4+ T cells. TEMRA cells were enriched by FACS, and CD4+ and CD8+ T cells were negatively isolated. Reverse transcription of about 0.45 to 1 ug RNA was carried out with random hexamers. TCRdb redid the calling of the immunoSEQ multiplex PCR reads with MiXCR, one entry per CDR3 protein. The table has roughly 75,000 distinct CDR3 sequences, approximately 93% seen once. Sequencing was done on a sample of CD4+ T cells from PBMCs. The V call is TRBV5-1, the J call TRBJ1-3; D gene ambiguous. This clonotype originated in a human donor with Susac syndrome. CDR3 region: CASSLEVHSGNTIYF. The CDR3 bases are TGCGCCAGCAGCTTGGAAGTTCACTCTGGAAACACCATATATTTT.